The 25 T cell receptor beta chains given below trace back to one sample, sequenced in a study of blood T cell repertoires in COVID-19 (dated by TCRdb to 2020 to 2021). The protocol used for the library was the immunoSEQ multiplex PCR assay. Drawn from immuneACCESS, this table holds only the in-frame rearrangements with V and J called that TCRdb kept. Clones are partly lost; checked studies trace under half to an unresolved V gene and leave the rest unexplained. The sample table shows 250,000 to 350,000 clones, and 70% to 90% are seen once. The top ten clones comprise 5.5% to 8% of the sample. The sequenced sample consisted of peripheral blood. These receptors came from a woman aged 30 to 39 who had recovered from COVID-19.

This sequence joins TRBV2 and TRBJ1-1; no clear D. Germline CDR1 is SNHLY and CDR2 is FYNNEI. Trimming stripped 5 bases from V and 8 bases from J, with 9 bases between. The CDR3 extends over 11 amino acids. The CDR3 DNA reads TGTGCCAGCAGTATCCAGGAAGAAGCTTTCTTT. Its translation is CASSIQEEAFF. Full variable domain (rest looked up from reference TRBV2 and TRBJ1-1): EPEVTQTPSHQVTQMGQEVILRCVPISNHLYFYWYRQILGQKVEFLVSFYNNEISEKSEIFDDQFSVERPDGSNFTLKIRSTKLEDSAMYFCASSIQEEAFFGQGTRLTVV.

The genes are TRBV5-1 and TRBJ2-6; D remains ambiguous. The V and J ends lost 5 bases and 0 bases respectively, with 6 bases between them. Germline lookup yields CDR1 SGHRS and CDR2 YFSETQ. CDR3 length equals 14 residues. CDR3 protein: CASSISSGANVLTF. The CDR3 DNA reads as TGCGCCAGCAGTATCAGCTCTGGGGCCAACGTCCTGACTTTC.

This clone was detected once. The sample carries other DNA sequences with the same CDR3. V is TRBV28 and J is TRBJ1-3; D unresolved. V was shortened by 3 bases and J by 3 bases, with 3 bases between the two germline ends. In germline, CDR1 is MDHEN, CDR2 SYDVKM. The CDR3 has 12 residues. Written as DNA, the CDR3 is TGTGCCAGCAGTTTGAGTGGAAACACCATATATTTT. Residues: CASSLSGNTIYF.

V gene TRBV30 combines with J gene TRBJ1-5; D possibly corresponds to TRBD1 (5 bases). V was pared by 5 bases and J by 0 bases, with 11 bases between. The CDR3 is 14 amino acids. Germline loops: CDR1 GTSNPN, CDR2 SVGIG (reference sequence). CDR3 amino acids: CAWGTDYSNQPQHF. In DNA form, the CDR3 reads TGTGCCTGGGGGACGGACTATAGCAATCAGCCCCAGCATTTT.

CDR3 DNA sequence: TGTGCCAGCAGGGGCCTCGGTTACAATGAGCAGTTCTTC. Translation: CASRGLGYNEQFF. V is TRBV28 and J is TRBJ2-1; D is ambiguous. From germline, CDR1 is MDHEN and CDR2 SYDVKM. The CDR3 runs 13 residues. V lost 6 bases and J 4 bases, leaving 10 bases between the germline ends.

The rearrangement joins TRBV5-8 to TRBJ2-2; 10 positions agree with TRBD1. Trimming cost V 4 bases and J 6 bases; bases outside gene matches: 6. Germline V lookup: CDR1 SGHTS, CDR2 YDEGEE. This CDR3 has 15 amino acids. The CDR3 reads CASSPGTGVSGELFF. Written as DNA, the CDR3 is TGTGCCAGCAGCCCGGGGACAGGGGTTTCCGGGGAGCTGTTTTTT. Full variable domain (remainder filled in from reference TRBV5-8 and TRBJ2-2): EAGVTQSPTHLIKTRGQQATLRCSPISGHTSVYWYQQALGLGLQFLLWYDEGEERNRGNFPPRFSGRQFPNYSSELNVNALELEDSALYLCASSPGTGVSGELFFGEGSRLTVL.

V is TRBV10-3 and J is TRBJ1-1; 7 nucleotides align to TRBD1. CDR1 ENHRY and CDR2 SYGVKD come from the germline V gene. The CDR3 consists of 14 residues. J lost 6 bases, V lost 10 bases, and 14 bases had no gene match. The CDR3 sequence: CATKMTGSVSEAFF. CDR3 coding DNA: TGTGCCACCAAAATGACAGGGTCAGTATCTGAAGCTTTCTTT.

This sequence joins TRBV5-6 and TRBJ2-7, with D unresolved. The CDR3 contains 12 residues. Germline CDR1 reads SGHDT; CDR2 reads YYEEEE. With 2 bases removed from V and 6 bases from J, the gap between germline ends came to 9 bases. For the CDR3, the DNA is TGTGCCAGCAGCTTTGGCTTAAGCGAGCAGTACTTC. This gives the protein CASSFGLSEQYF.

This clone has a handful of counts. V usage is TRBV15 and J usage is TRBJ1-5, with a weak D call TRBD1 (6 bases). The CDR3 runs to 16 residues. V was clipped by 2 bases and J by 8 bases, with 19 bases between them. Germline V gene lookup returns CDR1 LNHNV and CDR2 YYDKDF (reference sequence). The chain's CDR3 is CATSRSRDTGREPQHF. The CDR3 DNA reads TGTGCCACCAGCAGAAGCCGGGACACAGGTCGGGAGCCCCAGCATTTT.

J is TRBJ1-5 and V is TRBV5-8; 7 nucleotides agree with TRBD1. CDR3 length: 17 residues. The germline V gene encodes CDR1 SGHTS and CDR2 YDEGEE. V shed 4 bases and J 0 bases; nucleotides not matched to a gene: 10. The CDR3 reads CASSGGQLSNSNQPQHF. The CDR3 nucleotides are TGTGCCAGCAGCGGGGGACAGTTATCAAATAGCAATCAGCCCCAGCATTTT.

CDR3 nucleotides: TGTGCCACCAGCATGCGCAGGGGCAGCCCAGGTACGCAGTATTTT. It yields the protein CATSMRRGSPGTQYF. This chain links TRBV15 with TRBJ2-3; weak D call: TRBD1 (6 bases). The V end lost 4 bases, the J end lost 8 bases, and 19 bases lay between the germline ends. This CDR3 has 15 amino acids. The germline V gene has CDR1 LNHNV and CDR2 YYDKDF (reference sequence).

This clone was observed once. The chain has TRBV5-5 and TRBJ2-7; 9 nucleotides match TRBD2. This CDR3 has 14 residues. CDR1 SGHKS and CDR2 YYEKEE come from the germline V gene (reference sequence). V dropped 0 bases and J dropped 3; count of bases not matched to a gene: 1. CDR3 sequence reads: CASSLGLADYEQYF. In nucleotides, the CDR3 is TGTGCCAGCAGCTTGGGACTAGCGGACTACGAGCAGTACTTC.

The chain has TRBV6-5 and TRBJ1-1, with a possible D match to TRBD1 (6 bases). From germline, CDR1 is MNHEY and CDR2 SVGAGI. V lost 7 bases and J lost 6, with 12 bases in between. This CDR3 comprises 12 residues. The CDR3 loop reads CASIGRGAEAFF. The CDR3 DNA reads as TGTGCCAGCATCGGCAGGGGCGCTGAAGCTTTCTTT.

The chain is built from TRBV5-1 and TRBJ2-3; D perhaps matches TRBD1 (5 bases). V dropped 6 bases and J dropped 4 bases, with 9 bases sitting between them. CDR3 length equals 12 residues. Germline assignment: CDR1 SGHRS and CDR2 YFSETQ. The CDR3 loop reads CASTDRADTQYF. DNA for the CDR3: TGCGCCAGCACCGACAGAGCAGATACGCAGTATTTT.

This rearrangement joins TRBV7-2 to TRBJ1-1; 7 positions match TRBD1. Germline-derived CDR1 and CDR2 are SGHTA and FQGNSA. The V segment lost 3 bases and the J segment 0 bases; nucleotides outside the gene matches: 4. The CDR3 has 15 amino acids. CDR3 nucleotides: TGTGCCAGCAGCTTGACGGGACAGATGAACACTGAAGCTTTCTTT. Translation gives CASSLTGQMNTEAFF. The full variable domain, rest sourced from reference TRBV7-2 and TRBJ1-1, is GAGVSQSPSNKVTEKGKDVELRCDPISGHTALYWYRQSLGQGLEFLIYFQGNSAPDKSGLPSDRFSAERTGGSVSTLTIQRTQQEDSAVYLCASSLTGQMNTEAFFGQGTRLTVV.

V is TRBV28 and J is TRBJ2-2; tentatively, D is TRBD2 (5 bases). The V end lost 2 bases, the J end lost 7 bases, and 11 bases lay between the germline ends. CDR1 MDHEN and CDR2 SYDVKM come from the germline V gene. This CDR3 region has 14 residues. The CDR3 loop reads CASSLSNGVGELFF. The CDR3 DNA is TGTGCCAGCAGTTTAAGTAACGGGGTCGGGGAGCTGTTTTTT.

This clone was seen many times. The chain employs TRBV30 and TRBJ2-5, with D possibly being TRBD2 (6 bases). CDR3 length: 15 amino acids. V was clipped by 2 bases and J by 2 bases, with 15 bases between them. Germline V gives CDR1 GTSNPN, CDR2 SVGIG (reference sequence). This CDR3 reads CAWSPSYGGQETQYF. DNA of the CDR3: TGTGCCTGGAGTCCCTCCTACGGGGGACAAGAGACCCAGTACTTC.

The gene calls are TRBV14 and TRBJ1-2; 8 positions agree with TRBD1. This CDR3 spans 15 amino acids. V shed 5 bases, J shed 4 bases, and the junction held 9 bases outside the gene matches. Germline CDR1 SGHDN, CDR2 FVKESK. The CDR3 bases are TGTGCCAGCAGCGACTCAGGGGGCGCCGGCTATGGCTACACCTTC. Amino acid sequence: CASSDSGGAGYGYTF.

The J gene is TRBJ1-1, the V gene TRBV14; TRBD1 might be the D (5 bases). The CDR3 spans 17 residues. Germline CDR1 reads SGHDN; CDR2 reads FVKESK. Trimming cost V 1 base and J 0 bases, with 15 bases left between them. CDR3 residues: CASSQVHGGGLNTEAFF. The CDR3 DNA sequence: TGTGCCAGCAGCCAAGTCCATGGGGGGGGGTTGAACACTGAAGCTTTCTTT.

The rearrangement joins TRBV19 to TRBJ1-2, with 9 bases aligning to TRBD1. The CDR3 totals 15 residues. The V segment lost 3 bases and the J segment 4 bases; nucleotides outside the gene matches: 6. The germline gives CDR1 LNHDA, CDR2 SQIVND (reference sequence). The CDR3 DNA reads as TGTGCCAGTAGTATGACGGGACAGGGAGGCTATGGCTACACCTTC. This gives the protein CASSMTGQGGYGYTF.

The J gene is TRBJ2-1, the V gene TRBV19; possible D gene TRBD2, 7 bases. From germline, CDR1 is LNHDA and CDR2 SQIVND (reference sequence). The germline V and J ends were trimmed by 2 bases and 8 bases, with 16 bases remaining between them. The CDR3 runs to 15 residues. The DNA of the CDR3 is TGTGCCAGTAGTATAAGGGGGGGGGCTGTGGATGAGCAGTTCTTC. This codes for CASSIRGGAVDEQFF.

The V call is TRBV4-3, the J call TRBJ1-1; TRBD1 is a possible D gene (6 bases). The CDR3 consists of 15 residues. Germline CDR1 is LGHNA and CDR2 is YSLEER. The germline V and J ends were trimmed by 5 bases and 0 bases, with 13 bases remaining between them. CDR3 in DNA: TGCGCCAGCAGCGAAATGGGACAATTGAACACTGAAGCTTTCTTT. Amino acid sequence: CASSEMGQLNTEAFF.

The CDR3 loop is CASSLVRVQETQYF. The CDR3 nucleotides read TGTGCCAGCAGCTTAGTTAGAGTTCAAGAGACCCAGTACTTC. The chain is built from TRBV11-2 and TRBJ2-5, with D unresolved. CDR1 is SGHAT and CDR2 is FQNNGV in the germline V gene. V dropped 1 base and J dropped 2 bases, with 8 bases sitting between them. This CDR3 has 14 amino acids.

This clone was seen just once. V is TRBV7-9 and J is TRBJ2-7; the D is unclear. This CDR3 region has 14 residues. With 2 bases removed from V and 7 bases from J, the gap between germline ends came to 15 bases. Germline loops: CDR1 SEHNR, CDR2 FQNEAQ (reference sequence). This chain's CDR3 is CASSLSPGGREQYF. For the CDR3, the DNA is TGTGCCAGCAGCTTAAGCCCGGGTGGTCGGGAGCAGTACTTC.

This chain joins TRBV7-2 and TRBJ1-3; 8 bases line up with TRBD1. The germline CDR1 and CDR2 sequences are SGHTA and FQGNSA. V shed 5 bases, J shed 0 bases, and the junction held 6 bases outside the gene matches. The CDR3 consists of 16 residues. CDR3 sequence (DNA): TGTGCCAGCAGCCCTGACAGGGGCCTCTCTGGAAACACCATATATTTT. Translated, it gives CASSPDRGLSGNTIYF.